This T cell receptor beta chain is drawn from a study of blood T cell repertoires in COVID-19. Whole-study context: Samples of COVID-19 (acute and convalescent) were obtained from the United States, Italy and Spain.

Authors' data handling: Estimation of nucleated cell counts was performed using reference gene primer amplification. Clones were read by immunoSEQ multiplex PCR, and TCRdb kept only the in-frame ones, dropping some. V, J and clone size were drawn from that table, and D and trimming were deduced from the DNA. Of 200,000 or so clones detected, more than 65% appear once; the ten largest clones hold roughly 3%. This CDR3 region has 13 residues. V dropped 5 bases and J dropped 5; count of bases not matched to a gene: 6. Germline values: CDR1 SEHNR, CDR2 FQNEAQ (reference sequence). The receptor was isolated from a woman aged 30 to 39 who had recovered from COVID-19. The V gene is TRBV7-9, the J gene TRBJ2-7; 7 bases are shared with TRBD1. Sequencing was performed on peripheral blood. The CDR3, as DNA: TGTGCCAGCAGCCAGGGACAGCTAAACGAGCAGTACTTC. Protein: CASSQGQLNEQYF.